The sample holds one count of the clone carrying this TCR beta chain. A junction boundary mismatches the germline segment, possibly from a read error. The amount of total RNA extracted per sample was at least 5.5 micrograms. The data were taken from a study of blood T cells in healthy people across ages. A second PCR, run for roughly 6 to 11 cycles, used a sample-barcoded 5' primer plus a J-beta primer mix. The template-switch adaptor, which had 12 random nucleotides, put a tag on each cDNA molecule. Via MiXCR, TCRdb re-called the 5' RACE reads, giving one row per CDR3 protein. This table has some 1.6 million distinct CDR3 sequences, approximately 32% appearing once. Germline CDR1 SGHTA, CDR2 FQGTGA. CDR3 length equals 15 residues.

This sequence joins TRBV7-3 and TRBJ1-4; D remains ambiguous. The sequence was collected from a woman in her 30s in good health. Sequencing was done on a sample of blood. As DNA, the CDR3 is TGTGCCAGCAGCCCTCGGGTGGAGAGGGCTGAAAAACGGTTTTTT. Translating it yields CASSPRVERAEKRFF.